This T cell receptor (beta chain) was sequenced for a study of cytomegalovirus exposure and HLA in healthy donors. Findings and caveats of the study: From TCR beta sequences, most subjects' HLA-A and HLA-B alleles were reportedly predicted accurately. HLA restriction was apparent for most CMV-associated TCR beta chains in a later analysis.

A note on this clone: Antigen specificity is unknown.

The V and J ends lost 5 bases and 2 bases, in that order; junction bases with no gene match: 12. Germline V lookup: CDR1 SGHTA, CDR2 FQGNSA. The CDR3 consists of 18 residues. A multiplex PCR was run with 60 Vbeta primers and 13 Jbeta primers. TCRdb keeps only in-frame clones here, not all; method: immunoSEQ multiplex PCR. The sample contains 150,000 to 200,000 clones, around 83% of which appear only once. This clonotype was sampled from a woman aged 18-35 years in good health and CMV-seronegative. The rearrangement uses TRBV7-2 and TRBJ2-1; 10 bases line up with TRBD2. Source material: PBMCs. For the CDR3, the DNA is TGTGCCAGCAGCCTTAACATGGGACTAGCGCTAGCCTACAATGAGCAGTTCTTC. It translates to CASSLNMGLALAYNEQFF.